This TCR beta chain was obtained from a study of T cell changes during pregnancy in multiple sclerosis. V lost 6 bases, J lost 2 bases, and 5 bases stayed unmatched. The CDR3 contains 13 residues. Germline-derived CDR1 and CDR2 are SQVTM and ANQGSEA. Clones were read by immunoSEQ multiplex PCR, and TCRdb kept only the in-frame ones, dropping some. The sample lists roughly 24,000 clones, about 88% occurring once. The chain links TRBV29-1 to TRBJ2-7; 9 bases match TRBD2. This material consisted of CD8+ T cells from peripheral blood mononuclear cells, taken after pregnancy. This TCR derives from a female donor with multiple sclerosis, enrolled in a pregnancy study. DNA of the CDR3: TGCAGCGTCATGACTAGCGGAGCCTACGAGCAGTACTTC. As protein: CSVMTSGAYEQYF.